The TCR beta chain under discussion was sequenced for a study of blood T cell repertoires in COVID-19. Sequencing used immunoSEQ multiplex PCR; TCRdb keeps in-frame clones, though not all of them. The sample consists of about 440,000 clones, 90% of them appearing once. The CDR3 sequence is 14 residues long. V lost 3 bases, J lost 8 bases, and 2 bases stayed unmatched. Germline-derived CDR1 and CDR2 are SGHAT and FQNNGV. The gene calls are TRBV11-2 and TRBJ2-1; 12 bases map to TRBD2. This TCR derives from a man between 18 and 29 years old who had recovered from COVID-19. The sample was PBMCs or T cells enriched from blood (not recorded which). CDR3 DNA: TGTGCCAGCAGCTTCGCTAGCGGGGGGGATGAGCAGTTCTTC. Protein product: CASSFASGGDEQFF.